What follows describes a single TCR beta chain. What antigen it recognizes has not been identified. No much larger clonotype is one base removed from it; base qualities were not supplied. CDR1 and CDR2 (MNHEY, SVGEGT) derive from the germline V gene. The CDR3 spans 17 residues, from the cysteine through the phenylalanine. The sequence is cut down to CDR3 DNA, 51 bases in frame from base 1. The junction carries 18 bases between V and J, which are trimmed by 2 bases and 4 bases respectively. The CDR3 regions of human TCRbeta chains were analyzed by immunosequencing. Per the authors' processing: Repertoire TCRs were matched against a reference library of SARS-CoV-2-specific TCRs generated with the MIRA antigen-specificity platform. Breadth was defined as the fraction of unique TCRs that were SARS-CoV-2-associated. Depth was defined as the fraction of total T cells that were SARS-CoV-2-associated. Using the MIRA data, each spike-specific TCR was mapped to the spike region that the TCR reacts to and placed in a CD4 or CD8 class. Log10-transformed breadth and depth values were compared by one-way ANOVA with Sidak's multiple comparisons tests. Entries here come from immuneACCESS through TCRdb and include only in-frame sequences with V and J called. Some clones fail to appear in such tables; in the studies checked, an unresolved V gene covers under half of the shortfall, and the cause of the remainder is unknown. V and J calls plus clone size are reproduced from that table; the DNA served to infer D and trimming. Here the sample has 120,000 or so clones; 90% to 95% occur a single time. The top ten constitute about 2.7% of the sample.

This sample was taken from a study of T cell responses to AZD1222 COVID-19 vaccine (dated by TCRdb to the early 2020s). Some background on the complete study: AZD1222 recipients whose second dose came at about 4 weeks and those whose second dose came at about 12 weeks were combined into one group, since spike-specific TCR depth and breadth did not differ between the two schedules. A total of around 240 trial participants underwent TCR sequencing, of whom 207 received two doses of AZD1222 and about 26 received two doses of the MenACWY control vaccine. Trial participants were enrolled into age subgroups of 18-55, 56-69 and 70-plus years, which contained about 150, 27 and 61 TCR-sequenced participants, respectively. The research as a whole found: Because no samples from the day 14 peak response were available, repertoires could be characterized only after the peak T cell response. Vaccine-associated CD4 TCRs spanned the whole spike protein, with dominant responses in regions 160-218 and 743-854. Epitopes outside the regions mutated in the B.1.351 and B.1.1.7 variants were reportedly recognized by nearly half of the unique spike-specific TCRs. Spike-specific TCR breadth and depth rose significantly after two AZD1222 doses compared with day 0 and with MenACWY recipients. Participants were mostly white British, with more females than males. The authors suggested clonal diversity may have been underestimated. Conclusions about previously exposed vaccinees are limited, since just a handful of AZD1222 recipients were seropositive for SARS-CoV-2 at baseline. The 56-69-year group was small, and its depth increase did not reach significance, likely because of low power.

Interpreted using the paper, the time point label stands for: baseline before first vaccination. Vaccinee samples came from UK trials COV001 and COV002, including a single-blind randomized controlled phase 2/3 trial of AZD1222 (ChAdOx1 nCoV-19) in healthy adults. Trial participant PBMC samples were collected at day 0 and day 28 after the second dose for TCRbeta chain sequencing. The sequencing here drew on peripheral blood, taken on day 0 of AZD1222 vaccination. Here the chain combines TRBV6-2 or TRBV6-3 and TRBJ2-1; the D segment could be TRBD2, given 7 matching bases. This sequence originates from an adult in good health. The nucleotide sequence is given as TGTGCCAGCAGTTACAATATAGGGGGAGGGCCATACAATGAGCAGTTCTTC. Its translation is CASSYNIGGGPYNEQFF.